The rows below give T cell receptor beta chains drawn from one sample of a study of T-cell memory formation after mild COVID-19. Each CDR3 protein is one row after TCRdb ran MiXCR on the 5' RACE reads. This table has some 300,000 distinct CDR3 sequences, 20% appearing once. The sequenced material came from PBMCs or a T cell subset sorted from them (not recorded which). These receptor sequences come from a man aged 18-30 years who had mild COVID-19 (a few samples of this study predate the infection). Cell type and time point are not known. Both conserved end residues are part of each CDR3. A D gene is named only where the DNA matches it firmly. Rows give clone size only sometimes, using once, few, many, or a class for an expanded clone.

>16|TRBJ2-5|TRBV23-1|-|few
TGCGCCAGCAGTCAAGCACGGTCTGGGAACCAAGAGACCCAGTACTTC
CASSQARSGNQETQYF
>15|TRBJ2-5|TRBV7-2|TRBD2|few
TGTGCCAGCAGCTTATTGCGGGGGGGCTGGGAGACCCAGTACTTC
CASSLLRGGWETQYF
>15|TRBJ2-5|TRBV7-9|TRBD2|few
TGTGCCAGCAGCGGTAGCGGGACTAGCGGAGAGACCCAGTACTTC
CASSGSGTSGETQYF
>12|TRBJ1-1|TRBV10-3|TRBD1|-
TGTGCCATGGGAACAGGGGCCACTGAAGCTTTCTTT
CAMGTGATEAFF
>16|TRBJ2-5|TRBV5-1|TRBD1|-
TGCGCCAGCAGCTTGGGCCAGGGACAGGGCGGAGAGACCCAGTACTTC
CASSLGQGQGGETQYF
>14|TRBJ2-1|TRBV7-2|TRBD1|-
TGTGCCAGCAGCCGACAGACAGGGATGTTTGAGCAGTTCTTC
CASSRQTGMFEQFF
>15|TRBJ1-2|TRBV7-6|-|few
TGTGCCAGCAGCTTAGAAAGCTCAGGGGAATATGGCTACACCTTC
CASSLESSGEYGYTF
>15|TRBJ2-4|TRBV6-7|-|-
TGTGCCAGCAGCGCAGACGGAGGAGCCAAAAACATTCAGTACTTC
CASSADGGAKNIQYF
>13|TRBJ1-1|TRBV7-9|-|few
TGTGCCAGCAGCTTCCTTGTAGGGGGAGAAGCTTTCTTT
CASSFLVGGEAFF
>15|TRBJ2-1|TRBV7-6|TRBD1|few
TGTGCCAGCAGCTTGGGCTGGACAGGGGGCATTGAGCAGTTCTTC
CASSLGWTGGIEQFF
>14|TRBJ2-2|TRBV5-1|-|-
TGCGCCAGCAGCTTGATTCCGAACACCGGGGAGCTGTTTTTT
CASSLIPNTGELFF
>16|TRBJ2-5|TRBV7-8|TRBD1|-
TGTGCCAGCAGCTTAGCAGCAGGGGGCTGGCAAGAGACCCAGTACTTC
CASSLAAGGWQETQYF
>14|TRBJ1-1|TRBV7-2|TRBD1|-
TGTGCCAGCAGCTTCAACAGGGGTGGCACTGAAGCTTTCTTT
CASSFNRGGTEAFF
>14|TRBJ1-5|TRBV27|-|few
TGTGCCAGCAGTCCGGGACTTAAGGGGTCCCCCCAGCATTTT
CASSPGLKGSPQHF
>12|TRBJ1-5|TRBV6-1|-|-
TGTGCCAGCAGGTCCTCCAATCAGCCCCAGCATTTT
CASRSSNQPQHF
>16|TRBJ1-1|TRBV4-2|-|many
TGTGCCAGCAGCCCATTCAAGGGGTTAGAGGACACTGAAGCTTTCTTT
CASSPFKGLEDTEAFF
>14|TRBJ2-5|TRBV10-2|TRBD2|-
TGCGCCAGCAGTGAGACTAGCGGCCAGGAGACCCAGTACTTC
CASSETSGQETQYF
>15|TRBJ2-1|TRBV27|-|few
TGTGCCAGCAGTTTATGGGGGGCTTCCTACAATGAGCAGTTCTTC
CASSLWGASYNEQFF
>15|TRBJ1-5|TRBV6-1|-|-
TGTGCCAGCAGTCCACACCGATATAGCAATCAGCCCCAGCATTTT
CASSPHRYSNQPQHF
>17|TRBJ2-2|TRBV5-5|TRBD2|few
TGTGCCAGCAGCTCCGAGAATTTGCGGGGGGGCGTCGGGGAGCTGTTTTTT
CASSSENLRGGVGELFF
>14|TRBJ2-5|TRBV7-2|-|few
TGTGCCAGCAGCTTAGATCCGGGGGCGAGGACCCAGTACTTC
CASSLDPGARTQYF
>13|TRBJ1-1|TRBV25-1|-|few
TGTGCCAGCAGTGATAACTTGAACACTGAAGCTTTCTTT
CASSDNLNTEAFF
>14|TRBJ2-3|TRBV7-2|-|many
TGTGCCAGCAGCTTAGCGCCCGCGGGAGATACGCAGTATTTT
CASSLAPAGDTQYF
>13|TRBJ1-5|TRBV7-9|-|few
TGTGCCAGCAGTTGGTCAGGCAATCAGCCCCAGCATTTT
CASSWSGNQPQHF